The next 20 T cell receptor beta chains were all read from a single sample in a study of T cells after yellow fever vaccination. One entry per CDR3 protein results from TCRdb running MiXCR on the 5' RACE reads. The profile shows approximately 610,000 distinct CDR3 sequences, about 17% of them singletons. The sample was PBMCs, taken less than 6 days after the first yellow fever vaccination. The origin of the receptors is a man aged 18 to 29 who received the YFV17D yellow fever vaccine.

The gene calls are TRBV12-3 or TRBV12-4 and TRBJ1-2, with D maybe TRBD1 (5 bases). This CDR3 spans 13 amino acids. V lost 5 bases and J lost 4, with 11 bases in between. The CDR3 nucleotides read TGTGCCAGCAGTCCGGACACGGTCTATGGCTACACCTTC. As protein: CASSPDTVYGYTF.

This clonotype occurred many times. This chain connects TRBV7-2 to TRBJ1-2; D is uncertain. Germline CDR1 is SGHTA and CDR2 is FQGNSA. The CDR3 runs to 14 residues. V was pared by 3 bases and J by 2 bases, with 10 bases between. CDR3 region: CASSLRLANYGYTF. CDR3 DNA sequence: TGTGCCAGCAGCTTGCGGCTAGCCAACTATGGCTACACCTTC.

The chain combines TRBV7-9 with TRBJ1-2; TRBD1 matches 7 bases. The CDR3 has 14 amino acids. From germline, CDR1 is SEHNR and CDR2 FQNEAQ (reference sequence). J gave up 3 bases and V 3 bases, and 4 bases lay outside the gene matches. Written as DNA, the CDR3 is TGTGCCAGCAGCTTCAGCGGGACAGACTATGGCTACACCTTC. Translated, it gives CASSFSGTDYGYTF.

This clonotype was seen only a few times. V gene TRBV20-1 combines with J gene TRBJ2-1; TRBD1 agrees at 8 bases. The CDR3 runs to 15 residues. The germline V gene has CDR1 DFQATT and CDR2 SNEGSKA (reference sequence). Losses at the gene ends were 6 bases for V and 2 bases for J; bases not matched to a gene: 9. The CDR3 DNA follows: TGCAGTGCCACTTCAGGGGGCATGGCCTACAATGAGCAGTTCTTC. This translates into CSATSGGMAYNEQFF.

In DNA, the CDR3 is TGCGCCAGCAGCCAAGACTCCGGGGGCAAGGGCTACGAGCAGTACTTC. Encoded protein: CASSQDSGGKGYEQYF. The chain employs TRBV4-3 and TRBJ2-7; the D gene could be TRBD1 or TRBD2 (6 bases each). The V gene lost 0 bases and the J gene lost 3 bases, with 15 bases spanning the gap. The CDR3 has 16 residues. Germline V gene lookup returns CDR1 LGHNA and CDR2 YSLEER.

This clonotype appeared a few times. The chain has TRBV6-1 and TRBJ1-1; 10 bases line up with TRBD1. V shed 6 bases and J 5 bases; nucleotides not matched to a gene: 9. The germline gives CDR1 MNHNS, CDR2 SASEGT. The CDR3 has 15 residues. DNA for the CDR3: TGTGCCAGCAGGGAGGACAGGGGGGGAACAACTGAAGCTTTCTTT. Protein sequence: CASREDRGGTTEAFF.

This clonotype occurred many times. This rearrangement joins TRBV5-1 to TRBJ2-6; D remains unclear. The CDR3 is 14 residues long. The V gene's germline CDR1 is SGHRS and CDR2 YFSETQ. Between the trimmed V and J ends, which lost 4 bases and 1 base, there was a span of 6 bases. CDR3 nucleotides: TGCGCCAGCAGCCAAATGTCTGGGGCCAACGTCCTGACTTTC. This translates into CASSQMSGANVLTF.

The V call is TRBV11-3, the J call TRBJ1-5; the D gene is possibly TRBD1 (5 bases). The CDR3 is made up of 14 amino acids. V was shortened by 2 bases and J by 7 bases, with 12 bases between the two germline ends. CDR1 is SGHNT and CDR2 is YENEEA in the germline V gene. CDR3 sequence reads: CASSLWRGRQPQHF. DNA for the CDR3: TGTGCCAGCAGCTTATGGCGGGGCCGACAGCCCCAGCATTTT.

This clonotype has only a few counts. The rearrangement links TRBV3-1 to TRBJ2-3, with D perhaps TRBD1 or TRBD2 (5 bases each). Trimming removed 4 bases at V and 0 bases at J, with 11 bases between. Germline lookup yields CDR1 LGHDT and CDR2 YNNKEL (reference sequence). There are 15 residues in the CDR3. CDR3 protein: CASSRTGASTDTQYF. The CDR3, as DNA: TGTGCCAGCAGCCGTACCGGGGCTAGCACAGATACGCAGTATTTT.

The chain joins TRBV11-2 to TRBJ1-1; the match to TRBD1 covers 9 bases. The germline CDR1 and CDR2 sequences are SGHAT and FQNNGV. The ends lost 4 bases at V and 5 bases at J; junction bases unmatched: 8. The CDR3 runs to 15 residues. The chain's CDR3 is CASSSYRGRRTEAFF. DNA for the CDR3: TGTGCCAGCAGCTCATACAGGGGGCGGAGGACTGAAGCTTTCTTT. Full variable domain (rest looked up from reference TRBV11-2 and TRBJ1-1): EAGVAQSPRYKIIEKRQSVAFWCNPISGHATLYWYQQILGQGPKLLIQFQNNGVVDDSQLPKDRFSAERLKGVDSTLKIQPAKLEDSAVYLCASSSYRGRRTEAFFGQGTRLTVV.

This clonotype showed up many times. The junction shows a germline mismatch at one end, possibly a read error. This chain connects TRBV3-1 to TRBJ2-1, with 12 bases matching TRBD2. This CDR3 spans 15 amino acids. Germline values: CDR1 LGHDT, CDR2 YNNKEL (reference sequence). The CDR3 DNA reads as TGCGCCAGCAGCCAGGGACTAGCGGGCTACAATGAGCAGTTCTTC. It translates to CASSQGLAGYNEQFF.

This clonotype was detected a few times. V is TRBV12-3 or TRBV12-4 and J is TRBJ1-4; no reliable D call. The ends were cut back, 3 bases at V and 3 bases at J, with 8 bases in the middle. The CDR3 has 14 residues. CDR3 protein: CASSLRAANEKLFF. CDR3 nucleotides: TGTGCCAGCAGTTTGAGAGCCGCTAATGAAAAACTGTTTTTT.

Of note for this clonotype: Because the CDR3 is missing its conserved closing phenylalanine or tryptophan, this is likely a read error. The chain is built from TRBV5-1 and TRBJ2-1, with D tentatively TRBD2 (5 bases). This CDR3 is 15 amino acids long. The V and J ends lost 4 bases and 2 bases respectively, with 13 bases between them. The germline gives CDR1 SGHRS, CDR2 YFSETQ. CDR3 nucleotides: TGCGCCAGCAGCGCAACTAGTGCTACCTACAATGAGCAGTTCTAC. Encoded protein: CASSATSATYNEQFY.

The chain uses TRBV9 and TRBJ1-3; maybe TRBD1 (5 bases). CDR1 is SGDLS, CDR2 YYNGEE, per germline. The CDR3 has 15 amino acids. The V end was cut by 3 bases, the J end by 4 bases, with 14 bases between. The DNA of the CDR3 is TGTGCCAGCAGCGGTACGAGGGGATCAGGAAACACCATATATTTT. It translates to CASSGTRGSGNTIYF.

This clonotype has more than one count but fewer than ten. The V call is TRBV7-2, the J call TRBJ2-7; the D gene is possibly TRBD2 (6 bases). V gave up 2 bases and J gave up 6 bases, with 11 bases separating them. This CDR3 has 13 amino acids. The germline CDR1 and CDR2 sequences are SGHTA and FQGNSA. CDR3 residues: CASSLPPGSEQYF. CDR3 coding DNA: TGTGCCAGCAGCTTACCTCCCGGGAGCGAGCAGTACTTC.

The chain uses TRBV7-6 and TRBJ2-3, with D possibly being TRBD1 (7 bases). CDR3 length equals 17 residues. Germline assignment: CDR1 SGHVS and CDR2 FNYEAQ. Between the trimmed V and J ends, which lost 1 base and 1 base, there was a span of 15 bases. Written as DNA, the CDR3 is TGTGCCAGCAGCTTAGGAGGGGGGACAGTCCGCACAGATACGCAGTATTTT. Translation: CASSLGGGTVRTDTQYF.

In this sample, this clonotype turned up a few times. The chain carries TRBV21-1 and TRBJ2-7. TRBV21-1 is a pseudogene locus. The CDR3 is made up of 16 amino acids. CDR3 coding DNA: TGTGCCAGCAGCAAAAATAGTGGACAGGGCTCCTACGAGCAGTACGTC. Its translation is CASSKNSGQGSYEQYV.

V gene TRBV30 combines with J gene TRBJ2-7; no definite D call. CDR3 length: 11 amino acids. CDR1 and CDR2 from the germline V gene are GTSNPN and SVGIG (reference sequence). V gave up 7 bases and J gave up 2 bases, with 9 bases separating them. For the CDR3, the DNA is TGTGCCTTAGGACGCCCCTACGAGCAGTACTTC. Translation gives CALGRPYEQYF.

CDR3 DNA sequence: TGTGCCAGCAGTTACTCAGGGGGACTAGGGCCCGAGACCCAGTACTTC. Its protein product is CASSYSGGLGPETQYF. The chain carries TRBV6-5 and TRBJ2-5, with 8 positions matching TRBD2. This CDR3 is 16 amino acids long. The V and J ends lost 0 bases and 5 bases, in that order; junction bases with no gene match: 8. Germline V gene lookup returns CDR1 MNHEY and CDR2 SVGAGI.

This clonotype came up a few times. The chain combines TRBV5-1 with TRBJ2-3, with TRBD2 identical over 8 bases. CDR3 length: 14 amino acids. V trimming: 5 bases; J trimming: 2 bases; junction bases outside the gene matches: 4. Germline V gene sequence: CDR1 SGHRS, CDR2 YFSETQ. The CDR3 region has the DNA TGCGCCAGCAGTTCAGCGGGGGACACAGATACGCAGTATTTT. Protein: CASSSAGDTDTQYF.